This TCR beta chain was identified during a study of T cell responses to AZD1222 COVID-19 vaccine. Whole-study context: Timing groups of about 4 and about 12 weeks for second doses were pooled.

Profiling relied on immunoSEQ multiplex PCR, and the TCRdb table lists in-frame clones only, not all of them. Among 110,000 to 150,000 clones listed, around nine tenths were seen once. As for this clone: Antigen: not known.

With 0 bases removed from V and 1 base from J, the gap between germline ends came to 9 bases. The CDR3 sequence is 15 residues long. CDR1 is MNHEY, CDR2 SMNVEV, per germline (reference sequence). Findings of the study overall: Donors were chiefly white British, with a greater number of females, and clonal diversity was perhaps underestimated. Variant regions that are unmutated are reportedly the target of nearly half of spike-specific TCRs. Spike-specific TCR depth and breadth grew after two AZD1222 doses.

The sequencing used peripheral blood, collected on day 0 of AZD1222 vaccination. The V call is TRBV27, the J call TRBJ1-1, with no clear D. This clonotype was obtained from an adult in good health. The CDR3 here is CASSLSSHPNTEAFF. CDR3 DNA sequence: TGTGCCAGCAGTTTATCGTCACACCCGAACACTGAAGCTTTCTTT.